One sample yielded the 18 T cell receptor beta chains listed below, sequenced in a study of Graves' ophthalmopathy and Graves' hyperthyroidism. From RNA, the CDR3 regions of TCR beta chains were amplified and sequenced. HTBI primers served in a first-round RT-PCR, which a second-round multiplex PCR followed. Each CDR3 protein is one row after TCRdb ran MiXCR on the multiplex PCR reads. The table includes about 740,000 distinct CDR3 sequences, roughly 41% detected once. Sequenced input: peripheral blood. The receptors were sampled from an adult man with Graves' ophthalmopathy.

The J gene is TRBJ2-7, the V gene TRBV6-6, with a possible D match to TRBD2 (6 bases). Germline assignment: CDR1 MNHNY and CDR2 SVGAGI (reference sequence). The CDR3 extends over 13 amino acids. Deletions cut 8 bases from V and 3 bases from J, with 14 bases between. As DNA, the CDR3 is TGTGCCAGCGGAGGGGATTCGATCTACGAGCAGTACTTC. As protein: CASGGDSIYEQYF.

This clonotype came up a few times. Here the CDR3 omits its conserved ending phenylalanine or tryptophan, so a read error is the likely source. No DNA is shown, since the ends of the CDR3 on it are uncertain; the CDR3 is the one TCRdb lists. The gene calls are TRBV29-1 and TRBJ2-6; the tabulated D call, TRBD1, remains unverified against the DNA. The CDR3 length equals 8 residues, ends included. Germline CDR1 SQVTM, CDR2 ANQGSEA. Here the CDR3 reads CSVGTTGT.

Many counts were recorded for this clonotype. This chain joins TRBV10-3 and TRBJ1-1, with no clear D. Germline CDR1 reads ENHRY; CDR2 reads SYGVKD. The CDR3 runs 12 residues. Trimming took off 6 bases at V and 3 bases at J, with 8 bases between the two ends. CDR3 protein: CAISAGDTEAFF. The CDR3 DNA reads as TGTGCCATCAGCGCAGGTGACACTGAAGCTTTCTTT.

There are a few counts of this clonotype. The chain joins TRBV9 to TRBJ1-2, with a weak D call TRBD1 (6 bases). CDR3 length: 16 amino acids. The V gene lost 0 bases and the J gene lost 4 bases, with 16 bases spanning the gap. Germline CDR1 is SGDLS and CDR2 is YYNGEE. The CDR3 is CASSVDPPRGGYGYTF. CDR3 DNA sequence: TGTGCCAGCAGCGTAGACCCCCCCAGGGGAGGCTATGGCTACACCTTC.

The rearrangement links TRBV25-1 to TRBJ2-3; D is uncertain. Germline loops: CDR1 MGHDK, CDR2 SYGVNS. The V gene lost 6 bases and the J gene lost 0 bases, with 19 bases spanning the gap. The CDR3 length is 17 residues. DNA for the CDR3: TGTGCCAGCAGCCAAGATTTTGCGCCAAGAAGCACAGATACGCAGTATTTT. Translating gives CASSQDFAPRSTDTQYF. Combining the CDR3 with reference TRBV25-1 and TRBJ2-3 gives the whole variable domain EADIYQTPRYLVIGTGKKITLECSQTMGHDKMYWYQQDPGMELHLIHYSYGVNSTEKGDLSSESTVSRIRTEHFPLTLESARPSHTSQYLCASSQDFAPRSTDTQYFGPGTRLTVL.

This clonotype was detected many times. The chain uses TRBV29-1 and TRBJ2-7; D may be TRBD2 (5 bases). Germline V gene sequence: CDR1 SQVTM, CDR2 ANQGSEA. V was shortened by 6 bases and J by 6 bases, with 12 bases between the two germline ends. The CDR3 is 11 amino acids. In DNA, the CDR3 is TGCAGCGTCGTCCTAGAGGGCGAGCAGTACTTC. This sequence encodes CSVVLEGEQYF.

V is TRBV12-3 or TRBV12-4 and J is TRBJ2-7; 13 nucleotides line up with TRBD2. With 5 bases clipped from V and 6 bases from J, the junction kept 25 bases outside the gene matches. The length of the CDR3 is 21 residues. As DNA, the CDR3 is TGTGCCAGCAGTGTAAGAAGGCCGGGACTAGCGGGACCAACAACGGGAGGCGAGCAGTACTTC. Translated: CASSVRRPGLAGPTTGGEQYF.

The chain uses TRBV4-1 and TRBJ1-5, with D uncertain. Per the germline V gene, CDR1 is MGHRA and CDR2 is YSYEKL. The germline V and J ends were trimmed by 5 bases and 3 bases, with 14 bases remaining between them. This CDR3 contains 15 residues. The CDR3 nucleotides are TGCGCCAGCAGCAGACGACTGGGAGACAATCAGCCCCAGCATTTT. Protein product: CASSRRLGDNQPQHF.

The genes are TRBV19 and TRBJ1-2, with no clear D. Germline values: CDR1 LNHDA, CDR2 SQIVND (reference sequence). This CDR3 region has 19 residues. The V gene lost 6 bases and the J gene lost 2 bases, with 28 bases spanning the gap. The CDR3 here is CASRFRHIVGLASNYGYTF. DNA of the CDR3: TGTGCCAGTAGGTTCCGCCATATAGTAGGCTTGGCGTCGAACTATGGCTACACCTTC.

There are many counts of this clonotype. The chain joins TRBV2 to TRBJ1-6, with D possibly TRBD1 on 5 matching bases. CDR1 is SNHLY, CDR2 FYNNEI, per germline. CDR3 size: 12 residues. V dropped 6 bases and J dropped 9 bases, with 9 bases sitting between them. The CDR3, as DNA: TGTGCCAGCAGCCCGGGGGGTTCACCCCTCCACTTT. Protein sequence: CASSPGGSPLHF. The full variable domain, its missing parts supplied by reference TRBV2 and TRBJ1-6, is EPEVTQTPSHQVTQMGQEVILRCVPISNHLYFYWYRQILGQKVEFLVSFYNNEISEKSEIFDDQFSVERPDGSNFTLKIRSTKLEDSAMYFCASSPGGSPLHFGNGTRLTVT.

J is TRBJ2-7 and V is TRBV25-1; D remains unclear. The CDR3 is 11 residues long. Per germline, CDR1 MGHDK and CDR2 SYGVNS. The ends were cut back, 8 bases at V and 2 bases at J, with 7 bases in the middle. The CDR3 here is CASGRPYEQYF. Written as DNA, the CDR3 is TGTGCCAGCGGCAGGCCCTACGAGCAGTACTTC.

This clonotype came up once. The chain recombines TRBV12-3 or TRBV12-4 with TRBJ2-5; 11 bases align to TRBD2. V was pared by 2 bases and J by 2 bases, with 13 bases of the junction left unmatched. This CDR3 region has 19 residues. The CDR3, as DNA: TGTGCCAGCAGTTTAATTCGGCTAGCGGGGGGCCCCCTTCAAGAGACCCAGTACTTC. Protein product: CASSLIRLAGGPLQETQYF.

In the case of this clonotype: One end of the junction fails to match germline, which may point to a read error. The chain couples TRBV7-9 to TRBJ1-1, with 7 bases fitting TRBD1. This CDR3 has 15 amino acids. In germline, CDR1 is SEHNR, CDR2 FQNEAQ (reference sequence). This CDR3 reads CVSSLPRQGNTEAFF. CDR3 bases: TGTGTCAGCAGCTTACCACGACAGGGGAACACTGAAGCTTTCTTT.

There are a few counts of this clonotype. The gene calls are TRBV9 and TRBJ2-5, with D unresolved. The CDR3 loop spans 13 amino acids. Germline V gene data show CDR1 as SGDLS and CDR2 as YYNGEE. Trimming shortened V by 4 bases and J by 0 bases, and 7 bases separated the two germline ends. The CDR3 nucleotides are TGTGCCAGCAGCCAAGCGTACCAAGAGACCCAGTACTTC. Amino acid sequence: CASSQAYQETQYF.

This clonotype was seen only once. The genes are TRBV25-1 and TRBJ1-1, with D possibly TRBD1 on 6 matching bases. Germline V gives CDR1 MGHDK, CDR2 SYGVNS. With 5 bases removed from V and 0 bases from J, the gap between germline ends came to 16 bases. The CDR3 contains 16 residues. The CDR3 DNA is TGTGCCAGCAGTTTAAGCCAGGGGCGCTTGAACACTGAAGCTTTCTTT. Residues: CASSLSQGRLNTEAFF.

This chain links TRBV19 with TRBJ1-2, with 11 bases identical to TRBD1. Trimming took 6 bases from V and 7 from J; bases not matched to a gene: 22. This CDR3 has 19 residues. The germline gives CDR1 LNHDA, CDR2 SQIVND (reference sequence). The CDR3, as DNA: TGTGCCAGTAGGGTCCGGAAAATCATCCTGGACAGGGGGCATTTTGGCTACACCTTC. As protein: CASRVRKIILDRGHFGYTF.

This chain uses TRBV20-1 with TRBJ1-4; D might be TRBD1 (5 bases). The CDR3 sequence is 10 residues long. Germline V gene sequence: CDR1 DFQATT, CDR2 SNEGSKA (reference sequence). With 4 bases removed from V and 9 bases from J, the gap between germline ends came to 6 bases. CDR3 sequence (DNA): TGCAGTGCTAACAGGCAAAAACTGTTTTTT. Its protein is CSANRQKLFF.

This clonotype was recorded once. This chain connects TRBV20-1 to TRBJ1-4, with D maybe TRBD1 (5 bases). V lost 1 base and J 5 bases, leaving 23 bases between the germline ends. This CDR3 comprises 18 residues. Germline loops: CDR1 DFQATT, CDR2 SNEGSKA (reference sequence). The CDR3 sequence: CSARALPRASHDNEKLFF. CDR3 in DNA: TGCAGTGCTAGAGCCTTACCCAGGGCATCTCACGACAATGAAAAACTGTTTTTT.